Presented here are 21 T cell receptor beta chains from one specimen sequenced in a study of cytomegalovirus exposure and HLA in healthy donors. Both 60 Vbeta primers and 13 Jbeta primers went into the PCR. Assay used: immunoSEQ multiplex PCR; TCRdb lists only in-frame clones, some missing. The top ten hold approximately 5.6% of the sample, which has some 160,000 clones, around 73% seen once. The material sequenced was PBMCs. The receptors were gathered from a woman aged 18-29 years in good health and CMV-seropositive.

This rearrangement joins TRBV9 to TRBJ2-1, with 7 bases matching TRBD1. With 0 bases clipped from V and 8 bases from J, the junction kept 8 bases outside the gene matches. Germline-derived CDR1 and CDR2 are SGDLS and YYNGEE. CDR3 length: 15 amino acids. The CDR3 bases are TGTGCCAGCAGCGTAGGACAGGGCAGCAGCGATGAGCAGTTCTTC. Protein sequence: CASSVGQGSSDEQFF.

The J gene is TRBJ1-1, the V gene TRBV29-1, with 7 bases lining up with TRBD1. With 3 bases clipped from V and 4 bases from J, the junction kept 8 bases outside the gene matches. The germline V gene encodes CDR1 SQVTM and CDR2 ANQGSEA. The CDR3 spans 14 residues. The CDR3 DNA reads TGCAGCGTTGAGGCTGCTGAGGGGGCCACTGAAGCTTTCTTT. Protein product: CSVEAAEGATEAFF.

The V call is TRBV7-3, the J call TRBJ2-3; 8 nucleotides line up with TRBD2. The trim removed 3 bases at V and 6 bases at J, leaving 8 bases unmatched. The V gene's germline CDR1 is SGHTA and CDR2 FQGTGA. This CDR3 is 15 amino acids long. In DNA, the CDR3 is TGTGCCAGCAGCTTCACGGGGGGGGGATCTGATACGCAGTATTTT. Translating gives CASSFTGGGSDTQYF.

In its sample, this clone was seen a few times. CDR3 loop: CASRLAPASGKNTDTQYF. CDR3 coding DNA: TGTGCAAGTCGCTTAGCGCCCGCTAGCGGAAAAAACACAGATACGCAGTATTTT. V and J are TRBV12-2 and TRBJ2-3; the table's D call, TRBD2, has no DNA check behind it. TRBV12-2 is listed as a pseudogene. The CDR3 length is 18 residues.

This clone was counted between two and nine times. This chain uses TRBV6-5 with TRBJ2-7, with a weak D call TRBD1 (6 bases). Per the germline V gene, CDR1 is MNHEY and CDR2 is SVGAGI. There are 16 residues in the CDR3. Trimming removed 2 bases from V and 2 bases from J, with 16 bases in between. This chain's CDR3 is CASSYDIRGDTYEQYF. The DNA for the CDR3 is TGTGCCAGCAGTTACGATATCAGGGGCGACACCTACGAGCAGTACTTC.

The chain couples TRBV6-1 to TRBJ1-1, with D possibly TRBD1 on 6 matching bases. Germline lookup yields CDR1 MNHNS and CDR2 SASEGT. V was cut by 6 bases and J by 4 bases, with 12 bases left in between. This CDR3 spans 13 amino acids. The CDR3 here is CASSHTGSTEAFF. CDR3 nucleotides: TGTGCCAGCAGCCACACAGGGAGCACTGAAGCTTTCTTT.

This rearrangement joins TRBV5-5 to TRBJ2-3; 7 nucleotides line up with TRBD2. CDR1 and CDR2 (germline): SGHKS, YYEKEE (reference sequence). The junction had 11 bases not matched to a gene; V was cut back by 5 bases and J by 2 bases. This CDR3 is 16 amino acids long. Written as DNA, the CDR3 is TGTGCCAGCAGACCTGGGACTACCGGTCTCACAGATACGCAGTATTTT. It specifies CASRPGTTGLTDTQYF.

The V call is TRBV19, the J call TRBJ2-5; 11 bases match TRBD2. Germline-derived CDR1 and CDR2 are LNHDA and SQIVND (reference sequence). The V and J ends lost 6 bases and 5 bases, in that order; junction bases with no gene match: 2. CDR3 length: 13 amino acids. CDR3 sequence: CASRGTSGETQYF. CDR3 DNA: TGTGCCAGTAGGGGGACTAGCGGCGAGACCCAGTACTTC.

This chain uses TRBV6-1 with TRBJ2-1; 8 bases fit TRBD2. CDR3 size: 16 residues. Per germline, CDR1 MNHNS and CDR2 SASEGT. V lost 1 base, J lost 6 bases, and 8 bases stayed unmatched. The CDR3 nucleotides read TGTGCCAGCAGTGAAGAGGTAGCGGGGCCCGCCAATGAGCAGTTCTTC. Its protein product is CASSEEVAGPANEQFF.

CDR3 sequence (DNA): TGTGCCAGCAGCTCGGACAGGGGGGTTTCAGATACGCAGTATTTT. It yields the protein CASSSDRGVSDTQYF. The chain joins TRBV7-2 to TRBJ2-3; 10 bases are shared with TRBD1. CDR3 length: 15 amino acids. The trim removed 4 bases at V and 4 bases at J, leaving 5 bases unmatched. Per germline, CDR1 SGHTA and CDR2 FQGNSA.

The V and J genes are TRBV4-3 and TRBJ2-5, with D possibly TRBD2 on 5 matching bases. CDR1 and CDR2 (germline): LGHNA, YSLEER. The CDR3 extends over 15 amino acids. Trimming removed 2 bases at V and 5 bases at J, with 15 bases between. The CDR3 loop reads CASSQRNAGVETQYF. The CDR3 nucleotides are TGCGCCAGCAGCCAAAGGAATGCGGGCGTGGAGACCCAGTACTTC.

There are a few counts of this clone. The chain links TRBV6-1 to TRBJ1-2, with TRBD1 identical over 7 bases. Unmatched junction bases numbered 7, after V lost 4 bases and J lost 8 bases. From germline, CDR1 is MNHNS and CDR2 SASEGT. The CDR3 runs 13 residues. The CDR3 DNA is TGTGCCAGCAGTGGAACAGGGGTGAGAGGCTACACCTTC. Residues: CASSGTGVRGYTF.

The gene calls are TRBV7-9 and TRBJ2-3, with 11 nucleotides matching TRBD2. The CDR3 loop spans 17 amino acids. Germline CDR1 is SEHNR and CDR2 is FQNEAQ (reference sequence). V lost 7 bases and J lost 2; bases outside the gene matches: 11. The CDR3 here is CASKPQVAGGITDTQYF. CDR3 nucleotide sequence: TGTGCCAGCAAACCCCAGGTAGCGGGGGGGATCACAGATACGCAGTATTTT.

The gene calls are TRBV7-2 and TRBJ1-1; D perhaps matches TRBD1 (6 bases). V lost 5 bases, J lost 10 bases, and 20 bases lay in between. The CDR3 is 14 amino acids. The germline V gene encodes CDR1 SGHTA and CDR2 FQGNSA. The CDR3 DNA reads as TGTGCCAGCAGCCCCACCTACTACAGGGACGGAGCTTTCTTT. This gives the protein CASSPTYYRDGAFF.

The chain is built from TRBV5-1 and TRBJ1-5, with 9 positions matching TRBD1. The V gene's germline CDR1 is SGHRS and CDR2 YFSETQ. The J segment lost 5 bases and the V segment lost 4 bases, leaving 7 bases of the junction unmatched. This CDR3 has 15 amino acids. The CDR3 here is CASSPGTGKHQPQHF. CDR3 DNA sequence: TGCGCCAGCAGCCCAGGGACAGGGAAACATCAGCCCCAGCATTTT.

V gene TRBV5-6 combines with J gene TRBJ1-1; D unresolved. This CDR3 is 14 amino acids long. V lost 1 base, J lost 1 base, and 8 bases lay in between. The germline V gene encodes CDR1 SGHDT and CDR2 YYEEEE. This CDR3 reads CASSLLEGNTEAFF. Here the CDR3 DNA reads TGTGCCAGCAGCTTGTTGGAGGGGAACACTGAAGCTTTCTTT.

The rearrangement joins TRBV28 to TRBJ2-3, with D possibly being TRBD1 (6 bases). The CDR3 spans 16 residues. V lost 3 bases and J lost 3, with 16 bases in between. CDR1 is MDHEN, CDR2 SYDVKM, per germline. CDR3 region: CASSFSGVGATDTQYF. CDR3 in DNA: TGTGCCAGCAGTTTTTCAGGGGTAGGAGCGACAGATACGCAGTATTTT.

V is TRBV28 and J is TRBJ1-2; maybe TRBD1 (5 bases). Germline loops: CDR1 MDHEN, CDR2 SYDVKM. CDR3 length: 14 residues. V was trimmed by 5 bases and J by 6 bases, leaving 16 bases between them. The CDR3 loop is CASSPPSGLNGYTF. The CDR3 nucleotides are TGTGCCAGCAGTCCCCCCTCGGGACTCAATGGCTACACCTTC.

The chain joins TRBV5-6 to TRBJ1-2; D gene ambiguous. V dropped 0 bases and J dropped 4 bases, with 4 bases sitting between them. Germline V gives CDR1 SGHDT, CDR2 YYEEEE. The CDR3 contains 12 residues. CDR3 amino acids: CASSLELYGYTF. CDR3 coding DNA: TGTGCCAGCAGCTTGGAGCTCTATGGCTACACCTTC.

The CDR3 DNA sequence: TGCAGCGCCGGGCCAACTAAGGGAGAGCGCGCTGGAAACACCATATATTTT. Translation gives CSAGPTKGERAGNTIYF. The chain recombines TRBV29-1 with TRBJ1-3; no clear D gene. Trimming took 7 bases from V and 2 from J, leaving 24 bases between them. CDR1 is SQVTM and CDR2 is ANQGSEA in the germline V gene. The CDR3 has 17 residues.

This clone has only a few counts. The chain has TRBV29-1 and TRBJ1-1; TRBD1 might be the D (6 bases). V was clipped by 6 bases and J by 2 bases, with 10 bases between them. Germline V CDR1 and CDR2: SQVTM, ANQGSEA. The CDR3 loop spans 12 amino acids. CDR3 coding DNA: TGCAGCGTACGGGGGGGCAACACTGAAGCTTTCTTT. Protein: CSVRGGNTEAFF.